This passage covers 32 T cell receptor beta chains from one sample sequenced in a study of vaccination and CD4 T cells after COVID-19. These receptors are not linked to any known antigen. Treatment given: roughly 11-day PBMC culture with coronavirus spike peptide pools or control peptides (ViraFEST assay). The Oncomine TCR Beta short-read assay sequenced DNA from cultured CD4+ T cells. TCRdb processed the PCR reads anew with MiXCR; each CDR3 protein has one entry. The sample lists about 17,000 distinct CDR3 sequences; 30% to 45% were seen once. Material for sequencing was CD4+ T cells from blood, cultured in vitro. The receptors derive from a human donor who had recovered from COVID-19.

This clonotype was picked up a small number of times. The rearrangement links TRBV27 to TRBJ2-2, with 11 bases fitting TRBD2. The junction had 6 bases not matched to a gene; V was cut back by 5 bases and J by 1 base. The CDR3 sequence is 17 residues long. Germline values: CDR1 MNHEY, CDR2 SMNVEV (reference sequence). CDR3 sequence: CASSRRTSGRNTGELFF. CDR3 bases: TGTGCCAGCAGTCGAAGAACTAGCGGGAGGAACACCGGGGAGCTGTTTTTT.

The chain employs TRBV20-1 and TRBJ1-5, with a weak D call TRBD1 (5 bases). The CDR3 is made up of 17 amino acids. Germline CDR1 is DFQATT and CDR2 is SNEGSKA (reference sequence). Deletions cut 1 base from V and 0 bases from J, with 16 bases between. The CDR3 spells CSARGASWTFSNQPQHF. The CDR3 coding sequence is TGCAGTGCTAGAGGGGCCTCCTGGACATTTAGCAATCAGCCCCAGCATTTT.

This clonotype was counted a single time. The rearrangement uses TRBV6-2 or TRBV6-3 and TRBJ2-7; weak D call: TRBD1 (6 bases). Deletions cut 6 bases from V and 3 bases from J, with 9 bases between. The CDR3 consists of 12 residues. The germline V gene encodes CDR1 MNHEY and CDR2 SVGEGT. The CDR3 here is CASRSDSYEQYF. CDR3 DNA sequence: TGTGCCAGCAGGTCGGACAGCTACGAGCAGTACTTC.

With regard to this clonotype: One end of the junction is discordant with germline, which a read error may explain. The genes are TRBV29-1 and TRBJ1-4; 9 positions agree with TRBD1. The length of the CDR3 is 12 residues. Looked up from germline, CDR1 is SQVTM and CDR2 is ANQGSEA. The CDR3 DNA follows: TGTGGTGGGACAGGGTCCGCTGAAAAACTGTTTTTT. Protein product: CGGTGSAEKLFF.

This clonotype was seen more than once but under ten times. This chain connects TRBV27 to TRBJ2-7; D perhaps matches TRBD2 (5 bases). This CDR3 region has 16 residues. The germline V and J ends were trimmed by 5 bases and 5 bases, with 22 bases remaining between them. Germline loops: CDR1 MNHEY, CDR2 SMNVEV (reference sequence). The CDR3 DNA reads TGTGCCAGCAGTCCCCCAGGCAGGAGGATAGACCACGAGCAGTACTTC. As protein: CASSPPGRRIDHEQYF.

The chain uses TRBV28 and TRBJ1-2; the D is unclear. The CDR3 has 11 amino acids. The germline V and J ends were trimmed by 4 bases and 4 bases, with 4 bases remaining between them. Germline V gives CDR1 MDHEN, CDR2 SYDVKM. The CDR3 DNA reads TGTGCCAGCAGTTCTGTCTATGGCTACACCTTC. It yields the protein CASSSVYGYTF.

In its sample, this clonotype was seen a few times. CDR3 sequence reads: CASRGQNGYEQYF. In DNA form, the CDR3 reads TGTGCCAGCAGGGGACAGAATGGCTACGAGCAGTACTTC. The gene calls are TRBV27 and TRBJ2-7; 7 bases agree with TRBD1. CDR3 length: 13 residues. CDR1 and CDR2 (germline): MNHEY, SMNVEV (reference sequence). J gave up 3 bases and V 6 bases, and 5 bases lay outside the gene matches.

The chain joins TRBV5-1 to TRBJ2-7; 7 nucleotides align to TRBD1. Germline values: CDR1 SGHRS, CDR2 YFSETQ. V was clipped by 4 bases and J by 0 bases; unmatched bases: 7. CDR3 size: 15 residues. The CDR3 here is CASSKGQTSSYEQYF. CDR3 DNA: TGCGCCAGCAGCAAGGGACAGACGAGCTCCTACGAGCAGTACTTC.

This clonotype was counted a few times. This chain joins TRBV20-1 and TRBJ2-3; TRBD2 matches 7 bases. This CDR3 is 14 amino acids long. The germline gives CDR1 DFQATT, CDR2 SNEGSKA (reference sequence). V was clipped by 5 bases and J by 5 bases; unmatched bases: 10. CDR3 bases: TGCAGTGCTGGGGGGGGGACCCAGAGAGATACGCAGTATTTT. This translates into CSAGGGTQRDTQYF.

This chain connects TRBV7-3 to TRBJ2-6; 7 bases are shared with TRBD2. V shed 2 bases, J shed 12 bases, and the junction held 4 bases outside the gene matches. CDR3 length: 13 amino acids. The germline V gene encodes CDR1 SGHTA and CDR2 FQGTGA. This chain's CDR3 is CASSLSGGSVLTF. The CDR3 DNA reads as TGTGCCAGCAGCTTATCGGGAGGATCCGTCCTGACTTTC.

This clonotype turned up a few times. This chain links TRBV18 with TRBJ2-1; the D is unclear. This CDR3 has 15 amino acids. The ends were cut back, 0 bases at V and 9 bases at J, with 15 bases in the middle. CDR1 and CDR2 (germline): KGHSH, LQKENI. For the CDR3, the DNA is TGTGCCAGCTCACCACCGCTTGGCGGATCGACTGAGCAGTTCTTC. The encoded protein is CASSPPLGGSTEQFF.

CDR3 nucleotides: TGCAGTGCTAGAGATGCCCGACAGGGGGGGTACGAGCAGTACTTC. This gives the protein CSARDARQGGYEQYF. The rearrangement uses TRBV20-1 and TRBJ2-7; 9 bases agree with TRBD1. The CDR3 spans 15 residues. The germline CDR1 and CDR2 sequences are DFQATT and SNEGSKA (reference sequence). Unmatched junction bases numbered 7, after V lost 0 bases and J lost 4 bases.

This clonotype has just a few counts. The V gene is TRBV19, the J gene TRBJ2-1; D is possibly TRBD1 or TRBD2 (5 bases each). CDR1 and CDR2 (germline): LNHDA, SQIVND (reference sequence). V shed 7 bases and J shed 4 bases, with 8 bases lying between them. The CDR3 is made up of 12 amino acids. This chain's CDR3 is CASKGPYNEQFF. Here the CDR3 DNA reads TGTGCCAGTAAGGGACCTTACAATGAGCAGTTCTTC.

In nucleotides, the CDR3 is TGTGCCTGGAGTCTCCCGGGGGGGGCCAATCAGCCCCAGCATTTT. Translation gives CAWSLPGGANQPQHF. This chain uses TRBV30 with TRBJ1-5, with D perhaps TRBD1 (6 bases). V was trimmed by 2 bases and J by 3 bases, leaving 14 bases between them. This CDR3 has 15 residues. Germline V gene data show CDR1 as GTSNPN and CDR2 as SVGIG (reference sequence).

The chain links TRBV10-1 to TRBJ1-1, with unresolved D. The CDR3 runs to 15 residues. The V end was cut by 8 bases, the J end by 0 bases, with 16 bases between. The germline V gene has CDR1 WNHNN and CDR2 SYGVQD (reference sequence). CDR3 coding DNA: TGCGCCAGCCGAGTCGGTGGGGTCATGAACACTGAAGCTTTCTTT. This gives the protein CASRVGGVMNTEAFF.

This clonotype was seen only a few times. DNA of the CDR3: TGTGCCAGCAGAATTATCTCGGACAGCCGCAATCAGCCCCAGCATTTT. Translated, it gives CASRIISDSRNQPQHF. The chain uses TRBV28 and TRBJ1-5, with a tentative D call TRBD1 (6 bases). Germline V gives CDR1 MDHEN, CDR2 SYDVKM. CDR3 length: 16 amino acids. The ends were cut back, 6 bases at V and 2 bases at J, with 17 bases in the middle.

The rearrangement joins TRBV6-5 to TRBJ1-1, with D unclear. This CDR3 region has 13 residues. V was clipped by 3 bases and J by 1 base, with 6 bases between them. The germline CDR1 and CDR2 sequences are MNHEY and SVGAGI. The CDR3 spells CASSYGQNTEAFF. The CDR3 DNA reads as TGTGCCAGCAGTTATGGCCAGAACACTGAAGCTTTCTTT.

The chain has TRBV6-2 or TRBV6-3 and TRBJ2-3, with a possible D match to TRBD2 (6 bases). The V end lost 10 bases, the J end lost 3 bases, and 14 bases lay between the germline ends. The germline V gene has CDR1 MNHEY and CDR2 SVGEGT. The CDR3 length is 13 residues. CDR3 protein: CATTDGGTDTQYF. DNA for the CDR3: TGTGCCACCACTGACGGGGGAACAGATACGCAGTATTTT.

This sequence joins TRBV6-1 and TRBJ2-5, with a weak D call TRBD2 (6 bases). The V end was cut by 1 base, the J end by 2 bases, with 17 bases between. CDR1 is MNHNS, CDR2 SASEGT, per germline. This CDR3 comprises 17 residues. The CDR3 region is CASSEGPGGFGQETQYF. For the CDR3, the DNA is TGTGCCAGCAGTGAAGGTCCTGGGGGGTTTGGACAAGAGACCCAGTACTTC.

The rearrangement uses TRBV7-6 and TRBJ2-4; 9 positions agree with TRBD1. CDR3 length: 14 amino acids. Unmatched junction bases numbered 2, after V lost 1 base and J lost 7 bases. Germline CDR1 reads SGHVS; CDR2 reads FNYEAQ. The CDR3 loop reads CASSLGTGVNIQYF. CDR3 bases: TGTGCCAGCAGCTTAGGGACAGGGGTTAACATTCAGTACTTC.

The gene calls are TRBV20-1 and TRBJ1-2; weak D call: TRBD1 (6 bases). Germline CDR1 DFQATT, CDR2 SNEGSKA (reference sequence). The CDR3 covers 13 residues. V was pared by 3 bases and J by 5 bases, with 13 bases between. The CDR3 DNA reads as TGCAGTGCTAGCTCCACGGACAGATATGGCTACACCTTC. Its translation is CSASSTDRYGYTF.

The chain is built from TRBV12-3 or TRBV12-4 and TRBJ2-5, with a possible D match to TRBD2 (5 bases). With 3 bases removed from V and 5 bases from J, the gap between germline ends came to 10 bases. The CDR3 runs 13 residues. CDR3 sequence (DNA): TGTGCCAGCAGTTTTGCGGGTCGGGAGACCCAGTACTTC. This translates into CASSFAGRETQYF.

The V call is TRBV28, the J call TRBJ2-7, with 11 bases fitting TRBD2. Germline V gives CDR1 MDHEN, CDR2 SYDVKM. The length of the CDR3 is 16 residues. The trim removed 5 bases at V and 7 bases at J, leaving 13 bases unmatched. The CDR3 here is CASSPTSGRLGVEQYF. Here the CDR3 DNA reads TGTGCCAGCAGTCCTACTAGCGGGAGATTAGGCGTGGAGCAGTACTTC.

The chain has TRBV6-1 and TRBJ1-4; tentative D call: TRBD1 (5 bases). From germline, CDR1 is MNHNS and CDR2 SASEGT. The CDR3 runs 14 residues. V was clipped by 7 bases and J by 5 bases, with 14 bases between them. DNA of the CDR3: TGTGCCAGCAACCACGGACGGGACAATGAAAAACTGTTTTTT. Its protein is CASNHGRDNEKLFF.

The chain recombines TRBV9 with TRBJ1-1; D is undetermined. V dropped 0 bases and J dropped 0 bases, with 6 bases sitting between them. Germline V gene sequence: CDR1 SGDLS, CDR2 YYNGEE. The CDR3 length is 14 residues. CDR3 amino acids: CASSVGPLNTEAFF. CDR3 nucleotide sequence: TGTGCCAGCAGCGTAGGACCGCTGAACACTGAAGCTTTCTTT.

V and J are TRBV30 and TRBJ1-1; TRBD1 is a possible D gene (5 bases). This CDR3 contains 14 residues. The ends were cut back, 2 bases at V and 1 base at J, with 11 bases in the middle. CDR1 is GTSNPN and CDR2 is SVGIG in the germline V gene (reference sequence). The CDR3 DNA reads TGTGCCTGGAGTTCGACAGTTAGGAACACTGAAGCTTTCTTT. Translating gives CAWSSTVRNTEAFF. The full variable domain, with the rest looked up from reference TRBV30 and TRBJ1-1, is SQTIHQWPATLVQPVGSPLSLECTVEGTSNPNLYWYRQAAGRGLQLLFYSVGIGQISSEVPQNLSASRPQDRQFILSSKKLLLSDSGFYLCAWSSTVRNTEAFFGQGTRLTVV.

The rearrangement joins TRBV19 to TRBJ2-3, with TRBD1 as a possible D gene (5 bases). The CDR3 sequence is 14 residues long. Deletions cut 4 bases from V and 5 bases from J, with 13 bases between. Germline assignment: CDR1 LNHDA and CDR2 SQIVND (reference sequence). Here the CDR3 DNA reads TGTGCCAGTAGTAGGTCCAGGGTTGGAGATACGCAGTATTTT. The encoded protein is CASSRSRVGDTQYF.

This clonotype has a handful of counts. The chain recombines TRBV6-5 with TRBJ1-2; no reliable D call. CDR3 length equals 16 residues. Trimming took 3 bases from V and 4 from J, leaving 18 bases between them. Germline V gives CDR1 MNHEY, CDR2 SVGAGI. Here the CDR3 DNA reads TGTGCCAGCAGTTATCGCGAGGATAGTCTCGGCTATGGCTACACCTTC. It specifies CASSYREDSLGYGYTF.

The genes are TRBV28 and TRBJ1-5; 7 nucleotides align to TRBD1. The CDR3 is 15 residues long. The trim removed 3 bases at V and 1 base at J, leaving 3 bases unmatched. Germline CDR1 reads MDHEN; CDR2 reads SYDVKM. The CDR3 DNA sequence: TGTGCCAGCAGTTTGGGACAGCCAAGCAATCAGCCCCAGCATTTT. Translating it yields CASSLGQPSNQPQHF.

This clonotype has a handful of counts. The J gene is TRBJ1-1, the V gene TRBV2; 7 bases are shared with TRBD1. Trimming cost V 8 bases and J 9 bases; bases outside gene matches: 15. The CDR3 extends over 14 amino acids. Germline V gives CDR1 SNHLY, CDR2 FYNNEI. Here the CDR3 DNA reads TGTGCCAGCGAGGGCCAGGGGGGGATTGGGCAAGCTTTCTTT. Protein product: CASEGQGGIGQAFF.

V usage is TRBV5-1 and J usage is TRBJ2-1; D is undetermined. There are 15 residues in the CDR3. V was trimmed by 0 bases and J by 0 bases, leaving 7 bases between them. Looked up from germline, CDR1 is SGHRS and CDR2 is YFSETQ. CDR3 nucleotides: TGCGCCAGCAGCTTGGACCTCAGCTCCTACAATGAGCAGTTCTTC. This sequence encodes CASSLDLSSYNEQFF.

The genes are TRBV7-8 and TRBJ2-3; TRBD2 aligns across 9 bases. The V gene's germline CDR1 is SGHVS and CDR2 FQNEAQ. The V gene end was trimmed by 6 bases and the J gene end by 0 bases; junction bases not matched to a gene: 4. This CDR3 contains 15 residues. Written as DNA, the CDR3 is TGTGCCAGCAGACGGACTAGCGTTAGCACAGATACGCAGTATTTT. Translated, it gives CASRRTSVSTDTQYF.